What follows are 15 T cell receptor beta chains derived from one specimen sequenced in a study of blood T cells in healthy people across ages. The second PCR ran roughly 6 to 11 cycles with a sample-barcoded 5' primer and J-beta primers. TCRdb re-called the 5' RACE reads with MiXCR, one entry per CDR3 protein. Of roughly 1.5 million distinct CDR3 sequences listed, 35% to 45% are singletons. The sequenced material came from blood. Receptors were obtained from a woman under 30 in good health.

The V call is TRBV3-1, the J call TRBJ2-3; 7 bases line up with TRBD1. This CDR3 is 16 amino acids long. Germline CDR1 reads LGHDT; CDR2 reads YNNKEL (reference sequence). Trimming cost V 4 bases and J 2 bases; bases outside gene matches: 9. In DNA, the CDR3 is TGTGCCAGCAGCCGCATTACAGGGGCATACACAGATACGCAGTATTTT. It specifies CASSRITGAYTDTQYF.

This clonotype was observed many times. The rearrangement uses TRBV7-2 and TRBJ1-1, with 8 bases fitting TRBD1. Per germline, CDR1 SGHTA and CDR2 FQGNSA. CDR3 size: 16 residues. Trimming took 0 bases from V and 0 from J; bases not matched to a gene: 3. Written as DNA, the CDR3 is TGTGCCAGCAGCTTAGCCGACAGGGGACTGAACACTGAAGCTTTCTTT. This encodes CASSLADRGLNTEAFF.

This chain uses TRBV12-3 or TRBV12-4 with TRBJ1-4, with 7 bases that match TRBD1. Trimming took 8 bases from V and 8 from J; bases not matched to a gene: 8. This CDR3 spans 13 amino acids. The CDR3, as DNA: TGTGCCAGCGGGGAGGGGGCCCGGGAAAAACTGTTTTTT. Protein: CASGEGAREKLFF.

A few counts support this clonotype. The chain uses TRBV6-1 and TRBJ1-2; 8 nucleotides agree with TRBD1. The germline CDR1 and CDR2 sequences are MNHNS and SASEGT. This CDR3 is built from 14 residues. Germline trimming cut 4 bases from V and 8 bases from J; bases unmatched to any gene: 9. CDR3 protein: CASSARQGWPGYTF. The CDR3 coding sequence is TGTGCCAGCAGTGCCCGACAGGGGTGGCCCGGCTACACCTTC.

The chain's CDR3 is CASSPAGAGNEQFF. The CDR3 nucleotides are TGTGCCAGCTCGCCCGCGGGGGCGGGGAATGAGCAGTTCTTC. V usage is TRBV27 and J usage is TRBJ2-1; tentative D call: TRBD2 (7 bases). V was trimmed by 8 bases and J by 7 bases, leaving 18 bases between them. This CDR3 is built from 14 residues. CDR1 is MNHEY and CDR2 is SMNVEV in the germline V gene (reference sequence).

The chain carries TRBV20-1 and TRBJ2-3; no definite D call. The V gene lost 2 bases and the J gene lost 0 bases, with 6 bases spanning the gap. The CDR3 sequence is 13 residues long. Per the germline V gene, CDR1 is DFQATT and CDR2 is SNEGSKA (reference sequence). The CDR3: CSARSPSTDTQYF. For the CDR3, the DNA is TGCAGTGCTAGATCCCCAAGCACAGATACGCAGTATTTT.

The chain recombines TRBV7-9 with TRBJ2-1; 12 nucleotides agree with TRBD2. The J call is in doubt because the DNA end fits TRBJ2-7 better. The CDR3 spans 17 residues. Germline V gene data show CDR1 as SEHNR and CDR2 as FQNEAQ (reference sequence). The CDR3 protein is CASSPGTSGPTYNEQYF. The CDR3 DNA reads as TGTGCCAGCAGTCCCGGGACTAGCGGGCCTACGTACAATGAGCAGTACTTC.

This chain links TRBV24-1 with TRBJ1-1, with TRBD1 as a possible D gene (5 bases). V was shortened by 2 bases and J by 10 bases, with 16 bases between the two germline ends. This CDR3 has 14 amino acids. The germline V gene has CDR1 KGHDR and CDR2 SFDVKD. The CDR3 DNA sequence: TGTGCCACCAGTGATTACGGGACCAACGACGGAGCTTTCTTT. Amino acids: CATSDYGTNDGAFF.

Details on this clonotype: A much larger clone differs from this one at a single base, so this may be a read error. The V and J genes are TRBV2 and TRBJ2-3; D gene unclear. Germline-derived CDR1 and CDR2 are SNHLY and FYNNEI. This CDR3 contains 13 residues. The V and J ends lost 3 bases and 2 bases respectively, with 6 bases between them. The CDR3: CASSDVTTDTQYF. As DNA, the CDR3 is TGTGCCAGCAGTGACGTCACCACAGATACGCAGTATTTT.

The rearrangement uses TRBV30 and TRBJ1-4; 7 bases are a match to TRBD1. Per germline, CDR1 GTSNPN and CDR2 SVGIG (reference sequence). The CDR3 extends over 15 amino acids. Trimming removed 1 base from V and 7 bases from J; junction bases left unmatched: 9. The CDR3 bases are TGTGCCTGGAGTGCCTTGGACAGGCGGGCTGAAAAACTGTTTTTT. Encoded protein: CAWSALDRRAEKLFF.

A few counts support this clonotype. This may stem from a read error, because a much larger clone lies one nucleotide away. The chain employs TRBV9 and TRBJ1-6; D is unclear. Germline CDR1 SGDLS, CDR2 YYNGEE. The CDR3 has 14 amino acids. CDR3 amino acids: CASSVAGYNSPPHF. The CDR3 nucleotides read TGTGCCAGCAGCGTAGCGGGCTATAATTCACCCCCCCACTTT.

In its sample, this clonotype was seen a few times. The chain has TRBV29-1 and TRBJ2-5; no clear D gene. Germline loops: CDR1 SQVTM, CDR2 ANQGSEA. Trimming stripped 7 bases from V and 4 bases from J, with 7 bases between. This CDR3 region has 10 residues. The CDR3 region has the DNA TGCAGCGGCATATCAGAGACCCAGTACTTC. It yields the protein CSGISETQYF. The entire variable domain, with the rest obtained from reference TRBV29-1 and TRBJ2-5, is as follows: SAVISQKPSRDICQRGTSLTIQCQVDSQVTMMFWYRQQPGQSLTLIATANQGSEATYESGFVIDKFPISRPNLTFSTLTVSNMSPEDSSIYLCSGISETQYFGPGTRLLVL.

The rearrangement uses TRBV7-2 and TRBJ2-1; 10 bases are a match to TRBD1. This CDR3 has 13 amino acids. CDR1 and CDR2 from the germline V gene are SGHTA and FQGNSA. The ends lost 10 bases at V and 7 bases at J; junction bases unmatched: 7. CDR3 sequence: CANSRDRGNEQFF. The CDR3 DNA sequence: TGTGCCAACAGTCGGGACAGGGGTAATGAGCAGTTCTTC.

CDR3 amino acids: CASSYSPRTAVEQYF. CDR3 DNA: TGTGCCAGCAGTTACTCCCCTCGTACCGCGGTCGAGCAGTACTTC. The V and J genes are TRBV6-2 or TRBV6-3 and TRBJ2-5; D is uncertain. TRBJ2-7 explains the end of the DNA better; the J call may be wrong. Per germline, CDR1 MNHEY and CDR2 SVGEGT. The CDR3 length is 15 residues.

CDR3 sequence (DNA): TGCAGTGCTATTGGACTAGCGGGAGCAGATACGCAGTATTTT. This codes for CSAIGLAGADTQYF. The chain links TRBV20-1 to TRBJ2-3; 13 nucleotides agree with TRBD2. The CDR3 length is 14 residues. With V trimmed by 4 bases and J by 4 bases, 2 bases remained unmatched. Germline lookup yields CDR1 DFQATT and CDR2 SNEGSKA (reference sequence).